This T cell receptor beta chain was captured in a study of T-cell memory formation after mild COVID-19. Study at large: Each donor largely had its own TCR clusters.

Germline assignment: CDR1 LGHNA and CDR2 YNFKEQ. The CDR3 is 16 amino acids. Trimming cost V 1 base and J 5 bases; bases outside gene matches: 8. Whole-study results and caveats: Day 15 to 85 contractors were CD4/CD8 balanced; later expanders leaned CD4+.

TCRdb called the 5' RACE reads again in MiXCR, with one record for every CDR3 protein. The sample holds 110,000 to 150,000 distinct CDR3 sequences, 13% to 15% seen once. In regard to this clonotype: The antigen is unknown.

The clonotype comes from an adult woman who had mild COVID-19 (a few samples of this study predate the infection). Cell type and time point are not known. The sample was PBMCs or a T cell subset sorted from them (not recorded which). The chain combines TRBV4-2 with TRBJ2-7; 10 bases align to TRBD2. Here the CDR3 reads CASSQGFTSGKNEQYF. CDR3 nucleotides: TGTGCCAGCAGCCAAGGGTTTACTAGCGGGAAAAACGAGCAGTACTTC.